This T cell receptor (beta chain) was sequenced during a study of T-cell reconstitution after alpha-beta-depleted transplantation in children. General study findings and limits: Diversity and T-cell counts at one year after transplant derived mostly from new T cells. Several hundred expanded graft clones reportedly were the source of alpha-beta T cells about two months after transplant. Some patients' high day-60 TCRbeta diversity was traced to surviving recipient T cells and thymic progenitors.

Germline values: CDR1 SQVTM, CDR2 ANQGSEA. The V gene lost 1 base and the J gene lost 3 bases, with 7 bases spanning the gap. CDR3 length equals 12 residues. This clonotype was counted at least ten times. The antigen remains undetermined. Unique molecular identifiers tagged the TCRbeta library. Via MiXCR, TCRdb re-called the PCR reads, giving one row per CDR3 protein. Of roughly 200,000 distinct CDR3 sequences in the sample, approximately 10% are singletons; the top ten hold 28%. This sequence joins TRBV29-1 and TRBJ2-7; D not certain. This receptor was identified in a child in the first two years of life with acute myeloid leukemia, due to receive a stem cell transplant. Material: PBMCs, obtained before TCRalphabeta/CD19-depleted stem cell transplant. The CDR3 loop reads CSVEAANYEQYF. In DNA, the CDR3 is TGCAGCGTTGAAGCGGCTAACTACGAGCAGTACTTC.